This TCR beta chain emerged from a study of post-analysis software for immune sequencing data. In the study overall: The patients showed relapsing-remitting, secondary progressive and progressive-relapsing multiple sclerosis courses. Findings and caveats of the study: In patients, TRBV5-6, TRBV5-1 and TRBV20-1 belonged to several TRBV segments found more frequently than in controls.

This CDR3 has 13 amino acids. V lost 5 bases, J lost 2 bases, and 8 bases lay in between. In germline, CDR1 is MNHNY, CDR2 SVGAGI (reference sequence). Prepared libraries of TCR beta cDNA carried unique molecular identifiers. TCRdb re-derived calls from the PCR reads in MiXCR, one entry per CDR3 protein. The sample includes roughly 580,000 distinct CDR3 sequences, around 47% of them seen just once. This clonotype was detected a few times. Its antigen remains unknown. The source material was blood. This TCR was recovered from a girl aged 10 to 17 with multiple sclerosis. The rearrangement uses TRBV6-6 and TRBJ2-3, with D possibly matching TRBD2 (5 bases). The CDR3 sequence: CASSATNTDTQYF. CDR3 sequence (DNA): TGTGCCAGCAGTGCGACTAACACAGATACGCAGTATTTT.